The rows below give T cell receptor beta chains drawn from one sample of a study of blood T cell repertoires in COVID-19. TCRdb's copy holds only in-frame clones and misses some; the assay was immunoSEQ multiplex PCR. The sample includes under 300,000 clones, 86% of them seen just once. The specimen was peripheral blood. Receptor source: a woman aged 25 to 39 with active or convalescent COVID-19. The CDR3 runs from the conserved cysteine through the conserved F or W. A D gene is named only where the DNA matches it firmly. The listing skips clone size in some rows; elsewhere it reads once, few, many or a size class.

TRBD2,TRBV5-1,-,13,TRBJ2-3,TGCGCCAGCAGCCCCAGAGCGGGGGGAACGCAGTATTTT,CASSPRAGGTQYF
TRBD1,TRBV5-4,-,18,TRBJ2-2,TGTGCCAGCAGCCCGTCACCGGGACAGGGAGCGAACACCGGGGAGCTGTTTTTT,CASSPSPGQGANTGELFF
TRBD1,TRBV19,-,12,TRBJ2-5,TGTGCCAGTAGTATCAGGGGGGAGACCCAGTACTTC,CASSIRGETQYF
-,TRBV29-1,-,14,TRBJ2-2,TGCAGCGCGACTCGGGACACGAACACCGGGGAGCTGTTTTTT,CSATRDTNTGELFF
-,TRBV20-1,-,15,TRBJ1-1,TGCAGTGCTAGTCCCGACGGGTTCATGAACACTGAAGCTTTCTTT,CSASPDGFMNTEAFF
-,TRBV29-1,-,11,TRBJ2-7,TGCAGCGTTGAAATGGCGGGGGAGCAGTACTTC,CSVEMAGEQYF
TRBD2,TRBV7-9,-,19,TRBJ2-2,TGTGCCAGCAGCTTCTCGGCGAGCGGGGGCCCCCCGGAGTCCGGGGAGCTGTTTTTT,CASSFSASGGPPESGELFF
-,TRBV2,-,15,TRBJ2-5,TGTGCCAGCGAAGGACGGACAGTACACCAAGAGACCCAGTACTTC,CASEGRTVHQETQYF
-,TRBV30,-,14,TRBJ1-2,TGTGCCTGGAGTGAGGAGGGTAGGGCCTATGGCTACACCTTC,CAWSEEGRAYGYTF
-,TRBV5-5,-,13,TRBJ1-2,TGTGCCAGCAGCTTGTCAGGAAACTATGGCTACACCTTC,CASSLSGNYGYTF
-,TRBV11-2,-,18,TRBJ2-1,TGTGCCAGCAGCTTAGCGAGGGGTTCGGCGGGGATCTCGGATGAGCAGTTCTTC,CASSLARGSAGISDEQFF
-,TRBV19,few,15,TRBJ2-6,TGTGCCAGCTCACTACAGGGAACTGGGGCCAACGTCCTGACTTTC,CASSLQGTGANVLTF
-,TRBV2,-,14,TRBJ1-5,TGTGCCAGCAGTGAATTGTCAGGTAACCAGCCCCAGCATTTT,CASSELSGNQPQHF
-,TRBV6-2/TRBV6-3,-,12,TRBJ1-2,TGTGCCAGCAGTTCCGGAGTCTATGGCTACACCTTC,CASSSGVYGYTF
-,TRBV6-4,once,17,TRBJ1-5,TGTGCCGGACCTCGAAGGAATACGGAGGTTAGCAATCAGCCCCAGCATTTT,CAGPRRNTEVSNQPQHF
TRBD1,TRBV6-5,-,15,TRBJ1-3,TGTGCCAGCAGTTCCCAAGGGGGCTTTGGAAACACCATATATTTT,CASSSQGGFGNTIYF
-,TRBV6-2/TRBV6-3,-,15,TRBJ2-7,TGTGCCAGCAGTTACGGGACTGTTAGCTCCTACGAGCAGTACTTC,CASSYGTVSSYEQYF
TRBD1,TRBV19,few,15,TRBJ1-2,TGTGCCAGTAGTATCCCTGGACAGGGTGCCTATGGCTACACCTTC,CASSIPGQGAYGYTF
-,TRBV25-1,-,13,TRBJ1-1,TGTGCCAGCATTAACAGGAGAAACACTGAAGCTTTCTTT,CASINRRNTEAFF
TRBD1,TRBV2,-,11,TRBJ1-1,TGTGCCAGCGGGACAGGCTCTGAAGCTTTCTTT,CASGTGSEAFF
-,TRBV25-1,-,11,TRBJ1-1,TGTGCCAGCAGTACAGGGCTTGAAGCTTTCTTT,CASSTGLEAFF
TRBD1,TRBV12-3/TRBV12-4,-,13,TRBJ2-7,TGTGCCAGTCAGACAGGGGGCTCCTACGAGCAGTACTTC,CASQTGGSYEQYF